This TCR beta chain was captured by sequencing in a study of T-cell memory formation after mild COVID-19. Study-wide background: Each donor largely had its own TCR clusters. General observations from the study: Chiefly within CM and EM were the contracting CD4+ clones; CD8+ ones were within EMRA. Pre-infection memory already had some responding clones, implying cross-reactive memory joined.

With constant-segment primers, 5'RACE yielded cDNA libraries of TCR alpha and TCR beta that carried sample barcodes and UMIs. Each CDR3 protein gets one entry after TCRdb re-called the 5' RACE reads with MiXCR. This sample carries 400,000 to 450,000 distinct CDR3 sequences, approximately 19% of them seen once, and the ten largest clones take 20% to 25%. Details on this clonotype: Its target is not known.

V dropped 7 bases and J dropped 5 bases, with 20 bases sitting between them. The CDR3 is made up of 16 amino acids. The germline V gene has CDR1 MDHEN and CDR2 SYDVKM. V usage is TRBV28 and J usage is TRBJ2-2; a weak D match, TRBD1 (7 bases). Material: PBMCs or a T cell subset sorted from them (not recorded which). This TCR derives from a man aged 18 to 30 who had mild COVID-19 (a few samples of this study predate the infection). Cell type and time point are not known. This CDR3 reads CASIPGDREVTGELFF. CDR3 bases: TGTGCCAGCATCCCGGGAGACAGGGAAGTGACCGGGGAGCTGTTTTTT.